The T cell receptor beta chain under discussion was sequenced for a study of chemoradiotherapy in HPV16-positive cancers. Overall study: Candidate HPV-specific T-cell clones and common TCR motifs came from functional assays in a couple of HPV16-positive patients.

This clone has only a few counts. Its specificity is unknown. General observations from the study: In HPV16-positive patients, HPV-responsive T-cell expansion tracked better recurrence-free survival. Candidate HPV-specific clones and E7-related TCR motifs grew in tumor during treatment.

The V gene end was trimmed by 5 bases and the J gene end by 1 base; junction bases not matched to a gene: 6. The CDR3 is made up of 18 amino acids. In germline, CDR1 is SEHNR, CDR2 FQNEAQ (reference sequence). Produced via immunoSEQ multiplex PCR; TCRdb's table is partial and in-frame only. The sample lists about 35,000 clones, about 82% seen once, with 3% to 4% in the top ten. Repertoires were sampled repeatedly during chemoradiotherapy. The chain links TRBV7-9 to TRBJ2-6, with 12 bases fitting TRBD1. The sample consisted of blood, taken from a patient who underwent chemoradiotherapy. The TCR comes from a human donor with HPV-associated anogenital cancer. The CDR3 DNA reads TGTGCCAGCAGCCTAGGGGGACAGGGGGCTTCTGGGGCCAACGTCCTGACTTTC. Translated: CASSLGGQGASGANVLTF.